The T cell receptor (beta chain) under discussion was sequenced for a study of response to subunit inactivated influenza vaccine. Findings of the study overall: Authors proposed each seasonal influenza vaccination draws in few new T cells.

TCRdb passed the RT-PCR reads through MiXCR, listing each CDR3 protein once. The sample lists 650,000 to 850,000 distinct CDR3 sequences; approximately 15% were seen once. CDR3 size: 13 residues. CDR1 and CDR2 (germline): SQVTM, ANQGSEA. Germline trimming cut 7 bases from V and 5 bases from J; bases unmatched to any gene: 9. This clonotype was seen repeatedly, ten times or more. What it binds is unknown. The V gene is TRBV29-1, the J gene TRBJ2-7, with TRBD1 matching 9 bases. This receptor was identified in a man aged 45-60 years who received an inactivated influenza vaccine. The material sequenced was PBMCs from blood, taken 14 days before vaccination. The CDR3 is CSGARTGDNEQYF. The CDR3 DNA follows: TGCAGCGGTGCTCGGACAGGGGATAACGAGCAGTACTTC.